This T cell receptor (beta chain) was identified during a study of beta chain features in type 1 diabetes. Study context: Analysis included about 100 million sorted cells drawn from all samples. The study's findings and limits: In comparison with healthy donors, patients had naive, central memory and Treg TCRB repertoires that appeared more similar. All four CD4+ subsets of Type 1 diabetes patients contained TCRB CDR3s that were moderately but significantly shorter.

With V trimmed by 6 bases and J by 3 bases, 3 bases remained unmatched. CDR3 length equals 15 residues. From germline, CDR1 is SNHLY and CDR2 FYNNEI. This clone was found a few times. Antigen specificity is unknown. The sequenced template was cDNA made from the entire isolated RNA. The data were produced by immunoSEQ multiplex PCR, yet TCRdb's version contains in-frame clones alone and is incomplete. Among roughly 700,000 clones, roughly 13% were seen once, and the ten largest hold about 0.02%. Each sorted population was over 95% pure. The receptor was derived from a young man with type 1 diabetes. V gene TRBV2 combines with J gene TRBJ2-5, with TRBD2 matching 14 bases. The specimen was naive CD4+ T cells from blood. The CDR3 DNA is TGTGCCAGCAGGGGGACTAGCGGGGGCAAAGAGACCCAGTACTTC. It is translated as CASRGTSGGKETQYF.